This TCR beta chain was documented in a study of shared clonotypes between healthy human individuals. Germline V CDR1 and CDR2: LGHNA, YNFKEQ. This CDR3 comprises 17 residues. V lost 4 bases, J lost 0 bases, and 4 bases stayed unmatched. Caucasian adults living in Nashville, Tennessee, provided all samples. Points from the study as a whole: Clonotype sharing among donors likely depends on sequencing depth. A limitation of the genetic and exposure-history diversity represented arose from few donors.

This clone was seen just once. Its antigen is currently unknown. Clones were read by immunoSEQ multiplex PCR, and TCRdb kept only the in-frame ones, dropping some. The table includes around 690,000 clones, less than 95% detected once. This TCR derives from a young man in good health. Some clones in this sample may be carry-over from other donors' samples. The gene calls are TRBV4-2 and TRBJ2-2; TRBD2 matches 11 bases. The source material was memory CD8+ T cells from PBMCs. Subset of the sample: CD45RO+ cells pooled with CCR7-negative TemRA cells. CDR3 in DNA: TGTGCCAGCAGCCGAGGGACTAGCGGATCGAACACCGGGGAGCTGTTTTTT. It yields the protein CASSRGTSGSNTGELFF.